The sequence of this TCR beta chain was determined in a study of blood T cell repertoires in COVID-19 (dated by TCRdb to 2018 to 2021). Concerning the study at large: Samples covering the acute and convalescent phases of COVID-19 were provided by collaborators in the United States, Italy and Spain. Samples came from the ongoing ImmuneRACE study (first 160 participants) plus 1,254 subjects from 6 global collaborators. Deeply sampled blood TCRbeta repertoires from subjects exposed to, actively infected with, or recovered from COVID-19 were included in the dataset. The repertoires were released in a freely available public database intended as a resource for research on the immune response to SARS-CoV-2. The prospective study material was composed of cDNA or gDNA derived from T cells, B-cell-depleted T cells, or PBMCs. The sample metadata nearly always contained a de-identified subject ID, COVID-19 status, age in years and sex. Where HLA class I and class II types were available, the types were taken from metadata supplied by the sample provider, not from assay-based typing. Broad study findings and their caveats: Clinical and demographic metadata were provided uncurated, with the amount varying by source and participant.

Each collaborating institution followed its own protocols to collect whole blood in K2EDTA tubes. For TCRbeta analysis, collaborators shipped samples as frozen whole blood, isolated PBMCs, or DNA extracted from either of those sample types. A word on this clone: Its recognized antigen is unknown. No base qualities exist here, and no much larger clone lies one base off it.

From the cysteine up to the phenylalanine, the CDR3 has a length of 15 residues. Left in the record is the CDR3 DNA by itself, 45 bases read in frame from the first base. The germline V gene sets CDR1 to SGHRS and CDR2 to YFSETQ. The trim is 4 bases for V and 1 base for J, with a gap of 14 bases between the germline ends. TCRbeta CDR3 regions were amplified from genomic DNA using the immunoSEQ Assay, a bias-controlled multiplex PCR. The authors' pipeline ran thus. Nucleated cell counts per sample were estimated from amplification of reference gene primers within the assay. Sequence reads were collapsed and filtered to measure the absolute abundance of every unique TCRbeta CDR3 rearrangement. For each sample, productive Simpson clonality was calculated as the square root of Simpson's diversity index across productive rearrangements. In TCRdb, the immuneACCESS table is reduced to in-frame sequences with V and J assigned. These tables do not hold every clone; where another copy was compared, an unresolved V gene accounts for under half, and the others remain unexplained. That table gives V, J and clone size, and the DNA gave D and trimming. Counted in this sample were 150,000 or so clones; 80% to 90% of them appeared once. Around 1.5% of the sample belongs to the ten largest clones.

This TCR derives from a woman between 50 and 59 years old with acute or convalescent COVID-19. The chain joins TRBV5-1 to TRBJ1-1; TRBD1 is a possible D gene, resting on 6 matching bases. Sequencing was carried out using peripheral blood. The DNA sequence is TGCGCCAGCAGCGAAGGAACAGGGTGGAACACTGAAGCTTTCTTT. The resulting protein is CASSEGTGWNTEAFF. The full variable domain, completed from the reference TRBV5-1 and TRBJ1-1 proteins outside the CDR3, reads KAGVTQTPRYLIKTRGQQVTLSCSPISGHRSVSWYQQTPGQGLQFLFEYFSETQRNKGNFPGRFSGRQFSNSRSEMNVSTLELGDSALYLCASSEGTGWNTEAFFGQGTRLTVV.